This TCR beta chain stems from a study of identical twins. TCRdb reanalysed the 5' RACE reads using MiXCR and keeps one entry per CDR3 protein. Of 150,000 or so distinct CDR3 sequences listed, approximately 4% are singletons. Trimming removed 5 bases at V and 5 bases at J, with 14 bases between. The CDR3 runs to 14 residues. In germline, CDR1 is MGHDK, CDR2 SYGVNS. This clonotype was seen at least ten times. The chain links TRBV25-1 to TRBJ2-3; D is uncertain. The sample consisted of memory T cells sorted from blood. This TCR was sampled from a man aged 18 to 29 in good health. The CDR3 region is CASSFSRSIDTQYF. CDR3 coding DNA: TGTGCCAGCAGTTTTTCCAGGTCTATAGATACGCAGTATTTT.